The text below deals with one TCR beta chain. The target antigen is unknown. This sample stems from a study of shared clonotypes between healthy human individuals. Study overall: The study used three CD4 naive, three CD4 memory, two CD8 naive and one CD8 memory plate per donor. General study points: The generation probabilities recorded for non-shared clonotypes fell below those of clonotypes shared by all four donors.

In germline, CDR1 is SGDLS, CDR2 YYNGEE. The CDR3 spans 13 residues. With 6 bases removed from V and 7 bases from J, the gap between germline ends came to 11 bases. It was into CD45RA+ naive and CD45RA-negative memory subsets that the CD4+ cells were split. This table comes from immunoSEQ multiplex PCR, and its TCRdb copy is limited to in-frame clones, with some not included. The table lists about a million clones, approximately 68% of them singletons. The specimen was memory CD4+ T cells sorted from blood. The subset here: CD45RA-negative fraction. The chain is built from TRBV9 and TRBJ2-6; D unresolved. The sequence was obtained from a man aged 18 to 29 in good health. As DNA, the CDR3 is TGTGCCAGCACGTTACCGGGTGCCAACGTCCTGACTTTC. Its translation: CASTLPGANVLTF.